The T cell receptor (beta chain) under discussion was sequenced for a study of monozygotic twins with inflammatory bowel disease. Per TCR library, 3,500 to 4,000 ng of total RNA was used. Reprocessing the 5' RACE reads, TCRdb reports a single entry for every CDR3 protein and omits DNA. Its clone listing holds fewer than 200,000 distinct CDR3 sequences. The germline V gene encodes CDR1 SGHRS and CDR2 YFSETQ. CDR3 length: 14 amino acids. The J gene is TRBJ1-2, the V gene TRBV5-1; TCRdb picks TRBD1, but there is no DNA to check that call. The sequenced sample consisted of blood. The clonotype comes from a human donor with ulcerative colitis or Crohn's disease, or a healthy co-twin of an affected twin (not recorded which). The CDR3 protein is CASSPDRNAYGYTF.